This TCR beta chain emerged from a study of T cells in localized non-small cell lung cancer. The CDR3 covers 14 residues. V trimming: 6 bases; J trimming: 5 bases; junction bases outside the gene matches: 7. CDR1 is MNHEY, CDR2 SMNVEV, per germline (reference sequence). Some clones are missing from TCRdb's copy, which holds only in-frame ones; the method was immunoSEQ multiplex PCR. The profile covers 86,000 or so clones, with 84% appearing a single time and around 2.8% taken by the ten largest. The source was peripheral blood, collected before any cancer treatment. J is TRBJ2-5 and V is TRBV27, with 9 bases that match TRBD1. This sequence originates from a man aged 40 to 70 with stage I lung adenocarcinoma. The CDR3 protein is CASRQTGGGETQYF. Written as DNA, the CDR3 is TGTGCCAGCAGACAGACAGGGGGAGGCGAGACCCAGTACTTC.